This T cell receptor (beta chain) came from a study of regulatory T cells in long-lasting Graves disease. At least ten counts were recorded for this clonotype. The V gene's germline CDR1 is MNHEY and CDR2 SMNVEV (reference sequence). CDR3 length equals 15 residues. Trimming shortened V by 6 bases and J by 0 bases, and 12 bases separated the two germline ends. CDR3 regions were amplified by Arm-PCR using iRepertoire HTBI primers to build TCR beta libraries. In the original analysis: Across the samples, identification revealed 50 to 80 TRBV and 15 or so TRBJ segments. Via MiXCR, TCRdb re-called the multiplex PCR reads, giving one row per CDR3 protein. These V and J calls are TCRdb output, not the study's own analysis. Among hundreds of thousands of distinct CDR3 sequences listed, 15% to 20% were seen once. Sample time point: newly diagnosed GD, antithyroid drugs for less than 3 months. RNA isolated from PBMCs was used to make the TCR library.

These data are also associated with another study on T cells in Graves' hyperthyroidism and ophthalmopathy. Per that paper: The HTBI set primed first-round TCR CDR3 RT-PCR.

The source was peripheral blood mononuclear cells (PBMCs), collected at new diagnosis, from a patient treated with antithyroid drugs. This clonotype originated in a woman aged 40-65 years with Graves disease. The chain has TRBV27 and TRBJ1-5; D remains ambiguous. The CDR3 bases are TGTGCCAGCAGAGTGGACCCTTATAGCAATCAGCCCCAGCATTTT. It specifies CASRVDPYSNQPQHF.